Sequencing of this TCR beta chain was carried out in a study of technical replicates of blood from a handful of donors. Libraries were prepared by immunoSEQ multiplex PCR; TCRdb keeps only in-frame clonotypes and omits some of them. This sample has approximately 76,000 clones, with 80% to 90% found just once. The CDR3 has 18 residues. Germline lookup yields CDR1 SGHRS and CDR2 YFSETQ. V gave up 0 bases and J gave up 3 bases, with 18 bases separating them. The chain uses TRBV5-1 and TRBJ2-2; maybe TRBD1 (5 bases). The specimen was PBMCs. This TCR came from a human donor in good health. Some clones in this sample may be carry-over from other donors' samples. The CDR3 protein is CASSLVARIGVDTGELFF. CDR3 coding DNA: TGCGCCAGCAGCTTGGTGGCCCGGATAGGGGTGGACACCGGGGAGCTGTTTTTT.